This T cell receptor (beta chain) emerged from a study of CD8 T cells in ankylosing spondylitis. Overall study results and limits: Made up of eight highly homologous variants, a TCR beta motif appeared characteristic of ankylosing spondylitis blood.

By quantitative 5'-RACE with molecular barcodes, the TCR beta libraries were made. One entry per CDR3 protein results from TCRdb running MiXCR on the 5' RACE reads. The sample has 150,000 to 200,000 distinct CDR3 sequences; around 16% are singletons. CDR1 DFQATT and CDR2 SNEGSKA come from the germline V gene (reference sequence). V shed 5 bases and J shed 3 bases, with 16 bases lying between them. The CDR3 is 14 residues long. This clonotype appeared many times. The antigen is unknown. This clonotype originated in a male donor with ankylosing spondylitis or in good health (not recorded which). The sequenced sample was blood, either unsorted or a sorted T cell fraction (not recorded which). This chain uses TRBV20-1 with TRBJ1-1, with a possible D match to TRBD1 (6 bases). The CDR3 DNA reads TGCAGTGCTCGGATCCCGGGGGGCGACACTGAAGCTTTCTTT. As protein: CSARIPGGDTEAFF.